This T cell receptor beta chain was obtained from a study of T cell repertoires in cytomegalovirus infection. Looking at the study overall: As its CMV epitopes, the study selected recently identified HLA-C-restricted and well-studied HLA-B-restricted targets. Matching HLA type, along with CMV infection, was indicated by public TCR beta signatures.

Looked up from germline, CDR1 is SGHVS and CDR2 is FQNEAQ. The CDR3 contains 16 residues. The trim removed 4 bases at V and 3 bases at J, leaving 7 bases unmatched. Study outcomes and limitations: The ex vivo response was dominated by HLA-C-restricted CMV-specific TCR beta clonotypes.

This clonotype has at least ten counts. Its antigen is unknown. TCRdb re-called the reads with MiXCR, one entry per CDR3 protein. Of about 340,000 distinct CDR3 sequences listed, about 27% are singletons. V is TRBV7-8 and J is TRBJ2-1; 9 bases match TRBD1. This sequence was found in a human donor in good health (CMV status not recorded). Some clones in this sample may be carry-over from other donors' samples. Sequences were derived from cultured PBMCs, sampled from culture after CMV antigen stimulation. CDR3 residues: CASSYPVTGGYNEQFF. In DNA, the CDR3 is TGTGCCAGCAGCTACCCCGTGACAGGGGGCTACAATGAGCAGTTCTTC.